These T cell receptor beta chains were read from a single sample in a study of blood T cells in healthy people across ages. TCRdb reanalysed the 5' RACE reads using MiXCR and keeps one entry per CDR3 protein. The sample carries fewer than 2,000,000 distinct CDR3 sequences, roughly two fifths recorded once. The specimen sequenced was blood. The receptors were gathered from a human donor in good health. Both conserved end residues are trimmed from each CDR3. The order of the fields is V gene, clone size, CDR3 protein. Where a row states a size, it is once, few, many or the class of an expanded clone; other rows omit it.

>TRBV12-3/TRBV12-4|few
ASSPGANRYGYT
>TRBV28|many
ASSRQGSNYGYT
>TRBV19|.
ASSIGVWYEQY
>TRBV7-2|.
ASSLQASGDREQF
>TRBV7-2|few
ASSYYPSGASYEQY
>TRBV4-3|.
ASSQDPTGYYGYT
>TRBV7-2|.
ASSLAGLGGYGYT
>TRBV12-3/TRBV12-4|.
ASSSLRYRLNGYT
>TRBV5-1|many
ASSLEGADTQY
>TRBV7-2|.
ASSLVGSFSYNEQF
>TRBV5-1|.
VSSQLQGGNYGYT
>TRBV7-2|.
ASSLIVGPYEQY
>TRBV5-1|.
ASSLEAGPSNYGYT
>TRBV12-5|few
ASGEQGSRNTEAF
>TRBV3-1|.
ASSQNSGGANEQF
>TRBV4-1|many
ASSRVIPNEKLF
>TRBV29-1|few
SVASGGDYGYT
>TRBV7-2|.
ASTQTTLSTEAF
>TRBV6-5|.
ASSRDRGAHYGYT
>TRBV20-1|.
SALGTSGESPPDTQY
>TRBV5-1|once
ASRTGTDLYGYT
>TRBV20-1|.
SATPDGSNEKLF
>TRBV29-1|few
SVEGQRTDTQY
>TRBV5-1|few
ASSWDRAIYGYT
>TRBV6-1|.
ASSLGLAAPQETQY
>TRBV12-3/TRBV12-4|few
ASTIAGGRNNEQF
>TRBV29-1|.
SVAGGLHYNEQF
>TRBV20-1|.
SAQSRASYEQY
>TRBV14|.
ASSHTRNTEAF
>TRBV20-1|.
SARDPRGSQDTQY
>TRBV7-9|few
ASSLRLRDLYGYT
>TRBV12-3/TRBV12-4|few
ASSFGSEETQY
>TRBV30|.
AWTRQAPSYGYT
>TRBV6-5|few
ASSYGQGGLEQY
>TRBV6-5|.
ASSYSLGRLGYT